This entry is about one T cell receptor beta chain. A Seattle source enrolled patients during active infection and followed them longitudinally. CDR1 and CDR2 (germline): LGHDT, YNNKEL (reference sequence). The length of the CDR3 is 14 residues. Trimming cost V 3 bases and J 4 bases, with 12 bases left between them. This sample stems from a study of blood T cell repertoires in COVID-19. Study-level background: Acute and convalescent COVID-19 samples came from the United States, Italy and Spain.

In the source study's methods: Amplification from reference gene primers served as the basis for estimated nucleated cell counts. The data were produced by immunoSEQ multiplex PCR, yet TCRdb's version contains in-frame clones alone and is incomplete. V and J calls plus clone size are reproduced from that table; the DNA served to infer D and trimming. The sample records about 98,000 clones, roughly 87% being singletons. The specimen was peripheral blood. The receptor was derived from a woman in her 50s with COVID-19, enrolled during active disease. The chain couples TRBV3-1 (or the pseudogene TRBV3-2) to TRBJ1-2; possibly TRBD1 for D (5 bases). The CDR3 nucleotides are TGTGCCAGCAGCCAGACGAGGGGAGGCTATGGCTACACCTTC. Encoded protein: CASSQTRGGYGYTF.